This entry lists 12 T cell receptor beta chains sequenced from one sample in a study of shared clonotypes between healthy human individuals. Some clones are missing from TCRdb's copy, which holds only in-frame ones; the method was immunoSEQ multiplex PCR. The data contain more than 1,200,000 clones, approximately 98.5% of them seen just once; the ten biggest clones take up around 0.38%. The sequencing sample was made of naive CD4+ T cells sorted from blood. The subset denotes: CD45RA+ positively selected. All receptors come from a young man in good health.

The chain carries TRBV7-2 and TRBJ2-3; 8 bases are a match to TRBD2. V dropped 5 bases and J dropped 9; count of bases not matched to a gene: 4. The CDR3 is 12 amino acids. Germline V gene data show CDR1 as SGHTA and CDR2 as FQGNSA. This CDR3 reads CASSPGGRTQYF. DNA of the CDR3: TGTGCCAGCAGCCCTGGCGGGAGGACGCAGTATTTT.

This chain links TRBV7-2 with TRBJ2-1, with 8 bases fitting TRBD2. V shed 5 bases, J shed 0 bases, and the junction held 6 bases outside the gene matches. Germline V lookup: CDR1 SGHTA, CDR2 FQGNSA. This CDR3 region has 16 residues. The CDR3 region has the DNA TGTGCCAGCAGCAGACGTAGCGGGACCTCCTACAATGAGCAGTTCTTC. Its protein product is CASSRRSGTSYNEQFF.

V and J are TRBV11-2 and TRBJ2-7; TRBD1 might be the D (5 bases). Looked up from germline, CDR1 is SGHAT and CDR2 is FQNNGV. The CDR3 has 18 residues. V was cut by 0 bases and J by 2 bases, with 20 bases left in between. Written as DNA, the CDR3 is TGTGCCAGCAGCTTAGACCCCGTCCAAAGGGGCCGAACCTACGAGCAGTACTTC. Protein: CASSLDPVQRGRTYEQYF.

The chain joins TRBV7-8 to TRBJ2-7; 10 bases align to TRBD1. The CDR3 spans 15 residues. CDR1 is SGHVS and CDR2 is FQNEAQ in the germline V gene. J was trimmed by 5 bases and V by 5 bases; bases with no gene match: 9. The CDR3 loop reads CASSPRDRGFHEQYF. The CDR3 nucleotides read TGTGCCAGCAGCCCCCGGGACAGGGGTTTCCACGAGCAGTACTTC. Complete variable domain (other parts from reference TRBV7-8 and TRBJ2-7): GAGVSQSPRYKVAKRGQDVALRCDPISGHVSLFWYQQALGQGPEFLTYFQNEAQLDKSGLPSDRFFAERPEGSVSTLKIQRTQQEDSAVYLCASSPRDRGFHEQYFGPGTRLTVT.

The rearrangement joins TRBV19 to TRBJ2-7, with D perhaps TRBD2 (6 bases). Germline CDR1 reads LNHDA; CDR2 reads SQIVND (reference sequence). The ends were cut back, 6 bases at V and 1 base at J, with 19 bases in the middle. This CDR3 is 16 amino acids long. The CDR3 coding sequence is TGTGCCAGTAGCTCGGTCGGGGGACGGTCGTCCTACGAGCAGTACTTC. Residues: CASSSVGGRSSYEQYF.

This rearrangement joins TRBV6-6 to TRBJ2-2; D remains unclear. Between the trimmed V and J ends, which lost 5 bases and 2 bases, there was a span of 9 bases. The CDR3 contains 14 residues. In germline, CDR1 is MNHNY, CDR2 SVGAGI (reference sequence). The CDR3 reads CASSTLDNTGELFF. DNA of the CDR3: TGTGCCAGCAGTACCCTTGATAACACCGGGGAGCTGTTTTTT.

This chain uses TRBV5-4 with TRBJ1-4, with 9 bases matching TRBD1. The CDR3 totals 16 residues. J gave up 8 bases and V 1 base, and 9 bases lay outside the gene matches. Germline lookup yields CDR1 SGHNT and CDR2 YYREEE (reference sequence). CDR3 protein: CASSLRQGGFGEKLFF. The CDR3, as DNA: TGTGCCAGCAGCTTGAGACAGGGGGGGTTTGGGGAAAAACTGTTTTTT.

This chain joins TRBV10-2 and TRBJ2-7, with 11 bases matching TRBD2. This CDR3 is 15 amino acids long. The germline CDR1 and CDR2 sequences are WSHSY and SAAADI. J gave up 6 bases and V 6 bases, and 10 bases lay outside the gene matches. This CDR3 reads CASRTSGIVFSEQYF. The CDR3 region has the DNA TGCGCCAGCAGGACTAGCGGGATTGTTTTTTCCGAGCAGTACTTC.

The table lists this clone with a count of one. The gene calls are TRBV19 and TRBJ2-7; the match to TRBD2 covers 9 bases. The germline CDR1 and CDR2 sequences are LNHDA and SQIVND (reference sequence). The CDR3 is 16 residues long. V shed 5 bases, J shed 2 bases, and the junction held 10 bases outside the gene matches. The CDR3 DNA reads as TGTGCCAGTAGTCCCCGCGCTAGCGGGATGACCTACGAGCAGTACTTC. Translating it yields CASSPRASGMTYEQYF.

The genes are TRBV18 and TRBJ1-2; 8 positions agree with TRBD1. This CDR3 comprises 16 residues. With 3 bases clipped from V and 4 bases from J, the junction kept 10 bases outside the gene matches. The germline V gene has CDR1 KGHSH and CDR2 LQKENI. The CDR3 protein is CASSPGQGASFYGYTF. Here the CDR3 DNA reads TGTGCCAGCTCACCGGGCCAGGGGGCGTCTTTCTATGGCTACACCTTC.

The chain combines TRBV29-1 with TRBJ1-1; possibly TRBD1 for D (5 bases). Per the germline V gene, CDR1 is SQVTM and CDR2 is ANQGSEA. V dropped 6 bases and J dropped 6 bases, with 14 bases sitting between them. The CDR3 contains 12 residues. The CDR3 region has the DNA TGCAGCGTGACAGCAGGATCCGCTGAAGCTTTCTTT. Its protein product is CSVTAGSAEAFF. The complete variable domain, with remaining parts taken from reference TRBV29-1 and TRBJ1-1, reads SAVISQKPSRDICQRGTSLTIQCQVDSQVTMMFWYRQQPGQSLTLIATANQGSEATYESGFVIDKFPISRPNLTFSTLTVSNMSPEDSSIYLCSVTAGSAEAFFGQGTRLTVV.

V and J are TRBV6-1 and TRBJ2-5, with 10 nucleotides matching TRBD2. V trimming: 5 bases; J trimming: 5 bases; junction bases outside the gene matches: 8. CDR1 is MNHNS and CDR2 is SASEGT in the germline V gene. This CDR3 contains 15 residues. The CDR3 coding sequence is TGTGCCAGCAGTACCCTAGCGGGAGATCTGGAGACCCAGTACTTC. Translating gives CASSTLAGDLETQYF.